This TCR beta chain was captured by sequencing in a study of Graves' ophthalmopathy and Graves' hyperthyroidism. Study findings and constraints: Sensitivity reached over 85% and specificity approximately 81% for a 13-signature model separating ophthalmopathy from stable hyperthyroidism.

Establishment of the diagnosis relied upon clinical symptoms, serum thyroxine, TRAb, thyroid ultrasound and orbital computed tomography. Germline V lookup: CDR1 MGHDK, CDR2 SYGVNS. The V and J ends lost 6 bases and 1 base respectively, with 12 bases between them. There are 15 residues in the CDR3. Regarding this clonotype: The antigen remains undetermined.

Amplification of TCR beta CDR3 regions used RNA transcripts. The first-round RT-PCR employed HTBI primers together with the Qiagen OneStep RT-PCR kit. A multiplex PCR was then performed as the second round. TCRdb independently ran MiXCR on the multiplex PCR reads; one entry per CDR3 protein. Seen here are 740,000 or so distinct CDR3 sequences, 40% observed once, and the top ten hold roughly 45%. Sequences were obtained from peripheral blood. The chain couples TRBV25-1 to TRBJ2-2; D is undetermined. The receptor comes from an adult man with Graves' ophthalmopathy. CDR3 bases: TGTGCCAGCAGCTTGAATCGGAAGAACACCGGGGAGCTGTTTTTT. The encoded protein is CASSLNRKNTGELFF.